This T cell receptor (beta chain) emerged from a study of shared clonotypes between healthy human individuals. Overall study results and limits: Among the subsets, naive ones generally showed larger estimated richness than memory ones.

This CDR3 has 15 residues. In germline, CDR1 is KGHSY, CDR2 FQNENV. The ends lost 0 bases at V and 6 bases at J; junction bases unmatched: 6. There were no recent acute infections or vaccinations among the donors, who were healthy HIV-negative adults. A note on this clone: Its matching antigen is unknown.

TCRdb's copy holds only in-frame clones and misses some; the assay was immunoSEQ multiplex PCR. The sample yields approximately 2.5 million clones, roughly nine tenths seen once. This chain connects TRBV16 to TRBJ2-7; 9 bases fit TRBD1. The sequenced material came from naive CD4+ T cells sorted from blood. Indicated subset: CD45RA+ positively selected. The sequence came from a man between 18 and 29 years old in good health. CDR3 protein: CASSQSGQGRPEQYF. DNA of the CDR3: TGTGCCAGCAGCCAATCGGGACAGGGACGACCCGAGCAGTACTTC.